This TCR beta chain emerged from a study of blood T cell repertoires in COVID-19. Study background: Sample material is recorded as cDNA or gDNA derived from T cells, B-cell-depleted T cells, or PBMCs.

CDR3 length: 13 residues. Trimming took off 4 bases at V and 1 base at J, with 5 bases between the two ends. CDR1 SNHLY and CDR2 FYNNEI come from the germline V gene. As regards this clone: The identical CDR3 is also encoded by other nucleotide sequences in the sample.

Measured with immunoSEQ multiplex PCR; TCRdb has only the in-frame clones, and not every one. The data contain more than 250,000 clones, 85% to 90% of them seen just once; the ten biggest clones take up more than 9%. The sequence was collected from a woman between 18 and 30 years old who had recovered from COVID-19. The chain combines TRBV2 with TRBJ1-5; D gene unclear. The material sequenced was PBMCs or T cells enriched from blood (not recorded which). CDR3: CASSGQSNQPQHF. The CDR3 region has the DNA TGTGCCAGCAGTGGCCAGAGCAATCAGCCCCAGCATTTT.